The 8 T cell receptor beta chains reported below all come from one sample, sequenced in a study of cytomegalovirus exposure and HLA in healthy donors. PCR amplification relied on 60 Vbeta primers (plus 13 Jbeta primers). Libraries were prepared by immunoSEQ multiplex PCR; TCRdb keeps only in-frame clonotypes and omits some of them. This table holds about 140,000 clones, more than 70% found once. The specimen was PBMCs. Every receptor here comes from a man aged 30 to 45 in good health and CMV-seronegative.

The rearrangement uses TRBV5-1 and TRBJ2-5; 9 bases are a match to TRBD2. CDR1 SGHRS and CDR2 YFSETQ come from the germline V gene. This CDR3 is built from 15 residues. V trimming: 4 bases; J trimming: 2 bases; junction bases outside the gene matches: 6. The CDR3 reads CASSVLLAGQETQYF. In DNA form, the CDR3 reads TGCGCCAGCAGCGTCCTACTAGCGGGTCAAGAGACCCAGTACTTC.

This clone was seen just once. The gene calls are TRBV7-3 and TRBJ2-1; maybe TRBD2 (7 bases). Germline loops: CDR1 SGHTA, CDR2 FQGTGA. The length of the CDR3 is 18 residues. Trimming took off 8 bases at V and 3 bases at J, with 26 bases between the two ends. The CDR3 loop reads CASGKGGGSGTNYNEQFF. The CDR3 nucleotides read TGTGCCAGCGGTAAAGGGGGGGGCTCAGGGACCAACTACAATGAGCAGTTCTTC.

Comments on this clone: The same CDR3 arises from other DNA sequences in this sample as well. V gene TRBV5-1 combines with J gene TRBJ1-1; weak D call: TRBD1 (6 bases). CDR1 is SGHRS and CDR2 is YFSETQ in the germline V gene. Trimming removed 0 bases at V and 5 bases at J, with 8 bases between. The CDR3 loop spans 13 amino acids. The chain's CDR3 is CASSLDRVTEAFF. CDR3 in DNA: TGCGCCAGCAGCTTGGACAGGGTTACTGAAGCTTTCTTT.

The chain recombines TRBV19 with TRBJ2-7; possibly TRBD2 for D (5 bases). CDR1 and CDR2 (germline): LNHDA, SQIVND (reference sequence). The CDR3 length is 16 residues. Deletions cut 3 bases from V and 7 bases from J, with 22 bases between. The CDR3 bases are TGTGCCAGTAGTATGGACGGACTGAGAGGAATGGGTGAGCAGTACTTC. It specifies CASSMDGLRGMGEQYF.

This chain uses TRBV11-2 with TRBJ2-7; 7 bases are a match to TRBD1. Germline V gene sequence: CDR1 SGHAT, CDR2 FQNNGV. With V trimmed by 7 bases and J by 9 bases, 12 bases remained unmatched. The CDR3 sequence is 13 residues long. The DNA of the CDR3 is TGTGCCAGCACGACGAACACAGGGGTTCGGCAGTACTTC. Translated: CASTTNTGVRQYF.

V is TRBV7-8 and J is TRBJ2-7; the match to TRBD2 covers 9 bases. This CDR3 has 15 residues. Per germline, CDR1 SGHVS and CDR2 FQNEAQ. Trimming removed 1 base from V and 5 bases from J; junction bases left unmatched: 6. Written as DNA, the CDR3 is TGTGCCAGCAGCTTAGGCGGCGGGAGGGCCGACGAGCAGTACTTC. The encoded protein is CASSLGGGRADEQYF.

In DNA, the CDR3 is TGTGCCAGCAGCTTAGATGCTGGCCGGGAGGTTGGTGTCGAGCAGTACTTC. Its translation: CASSLDAGREVGVEQYF. V is TRBV11-3 and J is TRBJ2-7; TRBD2 matches 7 bases. Germline V lookup: CDR1 SGHNT, CDR2 YENEEA. J gave up 6 bases and V 0 bases, and 14 bases lay outside the gene matches. The CDR3 runs to 17 residues.

This clone came up once. This chain joins TRBV19 and TRBJ2-3; weak D call: TRBD2 (5 bases). Looked up from germline, CDR1 is LNHDA and CDR2 is SQIVND (reference sequence). V lost 10 bases and J lost 4, with 15 bases in between. This CDR3 spans 13 amino acids. For the CDR3, the DNA is TGTGCCACTAGCCAGCGGTTCGCAGATACGCAGTATTTT. It encodes CATSQRFADTQYF.